This entry lists 32 T cell receptor beta chains sequenced from one sample in a study of cytomegalovirus exposure and HLA in healthy donors. Both 60 Vbeta primers and 13 Jbeta primers went into the PCR. Assay used: immunoSEQ multiplex PCR; TCRdb lists only in-frame clones, some missing. Of about 120,000 clones detected, approximately 78% appear once; the ten largest clones hold less than 2%. The sample consisted of PBMCs. These TCRs come from a man aged 40-49 years in good health and CMV-seronegative.

The gene calls are TRBV27 and TRBJ1-2; 9 bases are shared with TRBD1. The CDR3 sequence is 12 residues long. The germline V gene encodes CDR1 MNHEY and CDR2 SMNVEV (reference sequence). Trimming at V came to 8 bases and at J to 3 bases, leaving 1 base not matched to a gene. CDR3 coding DNA: TGTGCCAGCGGGACAGGGTACTATGGCTACACCTTC. Amino acids: CASGTGYYGYTF.

CDR3 DNA: TGTGCCAGCAGCATCTCCCGGGACTATGGCTACACCTTC. Amino acids: CASSISRDYGYTF. V is TRBV28 and J is TRBJ1-2; no reliable D call. Germline assignment: CDR1 MDHEN and CDR2 SYDVKM. CDR3 length: 13 amino acids. V lost 6 bases, J lost 3 bases, and 11 bases lay in between.

This chain uses TRBV5-1 with TRBJ2-2; 11 bases agree with TRBD2. CDR1 and CDR2 (germline): SGHRS, YFSETQ. The trim removed 5 bases at V and 1 base at J, leaving 4 bases unmatched. CDR3 length equals 16 residues. Here the CDR3 reads CASRSLAGGNTGELFF. The CDR3 nucleotides are TGCGCCAGCAGGTCTCTAGCGGGAGGGAACACCGGGGAGCTGTTTTTT.

This chain links TRBV6-5 with TRBJ2-7; possible D gene TRBD2, 5 bases. Trimming pared 7 bases from V and 3 bases from J, leaving 13 bases between. The CDR3 length is 13 residues. Germline V lookup: CDR1 MNHEY, CDR2 SVGAGI. CDR3 sequence (DNA): TGTGCCAGCACCGCAAGTGGGAGCTACGAGCAGTACTTC. Its translation is CASTASGSYEQYF.

This rearrangement joins TRBV7-3 to TRBJ2-3; 8 bases fit TRBD2. CDR3 length: 14 residues. Germline-derived CDR1 and CDR2 are SGHTA and FQGTGA. V lost 5 bases, J lost 3 bases, and 4 bases stayed unmatched. The DNA for the CDR3 is TGTGCCAGCAGCCCCGGACTAGCTACAGATACGCAGTATTTT. This encodes CASSPGLATDTQYF.

The chain couples TRBV28 to TRBJ1-1; no definite D call. V lost 9 bases to trimming and J lost 7 bases, with 24 bases between them. The CDR3 loop spans 15 amino acids. The germline CDR1 and CDR2 sequences are MDHEN and SYDVKM. CDR3 in DNA: TGTGCCAGTACCAGCGGAGGCACCCGGCGACGTGAAGCTTTCTTT. It specifies CASTSGGTRRREAFF.

The rearrangement links TRBV30 to TRBJ2-1, with 9 bases aligning to TRBD1. CDR3 length: 16 amino acids. Per the germline V gene, CDR1 is GTSNPN and CDR2 is SVGIG (reference sequence). Trimming at V came to 7 bases and at J to 5 bases, leaving 15 bases not matched to a gene. CDR3 in amino acids: CALHHRGQGRHNEQFF. CDR3 DNA: TGTGCCTTACACCATAGAGGACAGGGGCGACACAATGAGCAGTTCTTC.

CDR3 sequence (DNA): TGTGCCAGCAGCGTAGATGTCCTCGGGACTCTAGCTTCCACAGATACGCAGTATTTT. Translated: CASSVDVLGTLASTDTQYF. The V gene is TRBV9, the J gene TRBJ2-3, with D possibly matching TRBD2 (6 bases). V was cut by 0 bases and J by 2 bases, with 22 bases left in between. Germline values: CDR1 SGDLS, CDR2 YYNGEE. The CDR3 is 19 residues long.

The genes are TRBV5-4 and TRBJ2-7; D unclear. The V end lost 4 bases, the J end lost 2 bases, and 10 bases lay between the germline ends. CDR1 is SGHNT, CDR2 YYREEE, per germline (reference sequence). This CDR3 comprises 13 residues. CDR3 amino acids: CASSMDGAYEQYF. In DNA form, the CDR3 reads TGTGCCAGCAGCATGGACGGAGCCTACGAGCAGTACTTC. Looking up the rest from reference TRBV5-4 and TRBJ2-7 gives the full variable domain: ETGVTQSPTHLIKTRGQQVTLRCSSQSGHNTVSWYQQALGQGPQFIFQYYREEENGRGNFPPRFSGLQFPNYSSELNVNALELDDSALYLCASSMDGAYEQYFGPGTRLTVT.

This chain uses TRBV6-1 with TRBJ1-5; D possibly corresponds to TRBD1 (6 bases). V lost 6 bases and J lost 5, with 14 bases in between. The CDR3 length is 14 residues. The germline V gene encodes CDR1 MNHNS and CDR2 SASEGT. In DNA form, the CDR3 reads TGTGCCAGCAGGACAGGAGAAGATCATCAGCCCCAGCATTTT. It yields the protein CASRTGEDHQPQHF.

This chain connects TRBV11-1 to TRBJ2-7; 10 positions agree with TRBD1. The V gene end was trimmed by 5 bases and the J gene end by 6 bases; junction bases not matched to a gene: 10. CDR1 and CDR2 (germline): SGHAT, FQDESV (reference sequence). The CDR3 extends over 15 amino acids. CDR3 nucleotides: TGTGCCAGCAGCCCAACCGGGACAGGGGAAGGCGAGCAGTACTTC. It yields the protein CASSPTGTGEGEQYF.

V gene TRBV5-1 combines with J gene TRBJ2-1, with TRBD2 identical over 12 bases. Germline CDR1 reads SGHRS; CDR2 reads YFSETQ. The CDR3 has 16 amino acids. V gave up 0 bases and J gave up 4 bases; unmatched junction bases: 2. For the CDR3, the DNA is TGCGCCAGCAGCTTGGAACTAGCGGGGGGTTACAATGAGCAGTTCTTC. Translating gives CASSLELAGGYNEQFF.

This clone was observed once. The chain uses TRBV6-5 and TRBJ2-7, with D perhaps matching TRBD1 (6 bases). V was cut by 2 bases and J by 7 bases, with 15 bases left in between. The CDR3 has 14 amino acids. Germline values: CDR1 MNHEY, CDR2 SVGAGI. The CDR3 here is CASSYRLGAGEQYF. As DNA, the CDR3 is TGTGCCAGCAGTTACAGACTGGGGGCAGGGGAGCAGTACTTC.

V gene TRBV18 combines with J gene TRBJ2-3; TRBD2 agrees at 10 bases. CDR3 length: 16 residues. V dropped 4 bases and J dropped 0; count of bases not matched to a gene: 4. CDR1 is KGHSH and CDR2 is LQKENI in the germline V gene. The DNA of the CDR3 is TGTGCCAGCTCACGGACTAGCGGACTGAGCACAGATACGCAGTATTTT. This codes for CASSRTSGLSTDTQYF. The whole variable domain, remainder taken from reference TRBV18 and TRBJ2-3, is NAGVMQNPRHLVRRRGQEARLRCSPMKGHSHVYWYRQLPEEGLKFMVYLQKENIIDESGMPKERFSAEFPKEGPSILRIQQVVRGDSAAYFCASSRTSGLSTDTQYFGPGTRLTVL.

Written as DNA, the CDR3 is TGCGCCAGCAGTGCACAGGGGGCTGCCGGAAACACCATATATTTT. This sequence encodes CASSAQGAAGNTIYF. V is TRBV5-1 and J is TRBJ1-3, with 9 bases lining up with TRBD1. This CDR3 region has 15 residues. Germline values: CDR1 SGHRS, CDR2 YFSETQ. With 5 bases clipped from V and 4 bases from J, the junction kept 7 bases outside the gene matches.

The chain employs TRBV7-7 and TRBJ2-1; weak D call: TRBD2 (5 bases). Per germline, CDR1 SSHAT and CDR2 FNYEAQ (reference sequence). The V gene lost 5 bases and the J gene lost 9 bases, with 14 bases spanning the gap. This CDR3 region has 13 residues. CDR3 loop: CASSPSSAGEQFF. The CDR3 bases are TGTGCCAGCAGCCCGTCAAGCGCGGGTGAGCAGTTCTTC.

The chain has TRBV19 and TRBJ2-5; D possibly corresponds to TRBD1 (6 bases). Germline V lookup: CDR1 LNHDA, CDR2 SQIVND (reference sequence). The CDR3 is made up of 13 amino acids. V gave up 8 bases and J gave up 1 base, with 11 bases separating them. The CDR3 DNA follows: TGTGCCAGTTCTAGGGGGAGCCAAGAGACCCAGTACTTC. It is translated as CASSRGSQETQYF.

The J gene is TRBJ1-1, the V gene TRBV5-6, with D unclear. Germline V gene lookup returns CDR1 SGHDT and CDR2 YYEEEE. CDR3 length: 15 amino acids. V dropped 0 bases and J dropped 1 base, with 10 bases sitting between them. The CDR3 DNA follows: TGTGCCAGCAGCTTGGCCTTGGCCAAGAACACTGAAGCTTTCTTT. Protein sequence: CASSLALAKNTEAFF. Supplemented by reference TRBV5-6 and TRBJ1-1, the full variable domain reads DAGVTQSPTHLIKTRGQQVTLRCSPKSGHDTVSWYQQALGQGPQFIFQYYEEEERQRGNFPDRFSGHQFPNYSSELNVNALLLGDSALYLCASSLALAKNTEAFFGQGTRLTVV.

The chain couples TRBV28 to TRBJ2-7; TRBD2 might be the D (6 bases). CDR3 size: 14 residues. V lost 7 bases and J lost 2, with 15 bases in between. The germline CDR1 and CDR2 sequences are MDHEN and SYDVKM. CDR3 residues: CASTGGRNPYEQYF. The CDR3 bases are TGTGCCAGCACTGGGGGGAGGAACCCCTACGAGCAGTACTTC.

The V call is TRBV20-1, the J call TRBJ1-2; TRBD1 is a possible D gene (5 bases). The CDR3 extends over 11 amino acids. Germline CDR1 and CDR2: DFQATT and SNEGSKA (reference sequence). V was pared by 7 bases and J by 4 bases, with 10 bases between. CDR3 in DNA: TGCAGTGTAGCGGGGGTCTATGGCTACACCTTC. Encoded protein: CSVAGVYGYTF.

This clone was seen a single time. The chain has TRBV7-6 and TRBJ2-5; 10 bases are shared with TRBD1. The V gene's germline CDR1 is SGHVS and CDR2 FNYEAQ. The junction had 14 bases not matched to a gene; V was cut back by 3 bases and J by 4 bases. CDR3 length equals 18 residues. This chain's CDR3 is CASSFRGSGQGGRETQYF. The CDR3 DNA reads as TGTGCCAGCAGCTTCCGAGGATCCGGACAGGGGGGGCGAGAGACCCAGTACTTC.

V and J are TRBV19 and TRBJ1-2; perhaps TRBD1 as D (6 bases). The CDR3 length is 14 residues. From germline, CDR1 is LNHDA and CDR2 SQIVND (reference sequence). V lost 6 bases and J lost 6, with 17 bases in between. Here the CDR3 reads CASSRLGQLDGYTF. In nucleotides, the CDR3 is TGTGCCAGTAGCCGACTCGGACAGCTCGATGGCTACACCTTC.

The chain recombines TRBV21-1 with TRBJ1-4. TRBV21-1 is reported as a pseudogene. The CDR3 sequence is 12 residues long. CDR3 DNA sequence: TGTGCCAGCAGCAAAGTTTCTGAGAGGCTGTTTTTT. Translated, it gives CASSKVSERLFF.

V gene TRBV28 combines with J gene TRBJ2-7, with TRBD1 matching over 9 bases. This CDR3 has 15 amino acids. V was pared by 5 bases and J by 6 bases, with 11 bases of the junction left unmatched. Germline CDR1 and CDR2: MDHEN and SYDVKM. CDR3 residues: CASSAPPGQGREQYF. The CDR3 coding sequence is TGTGCCAGCAGTGCCCCTCCGGGACAGGGACGCGAGCAGTACTTC. Full variable domain (remainder filled in from reference TRBV28 and TRBJ2-7): DVKVTQSSRYLVKRTGEKVFLECVQDMDHENMFWYRQDPGLGLRLIYFSYDVKMKEKGDIPEGYSVSREKKERFSLILESASTNQTSMYLCASSAPPGQGREQYFGPGTRLTVT.

This chain joins TRBV9 and TRBJ1-1; 7 bases are a match to TRBD1. From germline, CDR1 is SGDLS and CDR2 YYNGEE. Unmatched junction bases numbered 9, after V lost 0 bases and J lost 1 base. The CDR3 has 17 residues. The CDR3 sequence: CASSVEGAGPKNTEAFF. In DNA form, the CDR3 reads TGTGCCAGCAGCGTAGAGGGGGCAGGGCCTAAGAACACTGAAGCTTTCTTT.

In its sample, this clone was seen a few times. This chain joins TRBV7-2 and TRBJ2-7; D uncertain. The CDR3 length is 14 residues. The ends were cut back, 2 bases at V and 1 base at J, with 9 bases in the middle. CDR1 is SGHTA, CDR2 FQGNSA, per germline. CDR3 amino acids: CASSLSVRSYEQYF. The CDR3 DNA reads as TGTGCCAGCAGCTTATCGGTCAGGTCCTACGAGCAGTACTTC. Supplemented by reference TRBV7-2 and TRBJ2-7, the full variable domain reads GAGVSQSPSNKVTEKGKDVELRCDPISGHTALYWYRQSLGQGLEFLIYFQGNSAPDKSGLPSDRFSAERTGGSVSTLTIQRTQQEDSAVYLCASSLSVRSYEQYFGPGTRLTVT.

The chain joins TRBV30 to TRBJ1-1; 8 nucleotides agree with TRBD1. This CDR3 region has 15 residues. CDR1 and CDR2 from the germline V gene are GTSNPN and SVGIG (reference sequence). J was trimmed by 7 bases and V by 0 bases; bases with no gene match: 10. For the CDR3, the DNA is TGTGCCTGGAGTGTACAATACAGGGGGTACAATGAAGCTTTCTTT. It encodes CAWSVQYRGYNEAFF.

The chain is built from TRBV6-1 and TRBJ1-5; D perhaps matches TRBD1 (5 bases). CDR1 and CDR2 (germline): MNHNS, SASEGT. CDR3 size: 14 residues. V was clipped by 7 bases and J by 0 bases, with 10 bases between them. For the CDR3, the DNA is TGTGCCAGCACCGGACAACTTAGCAATCAGCCCCAGCATTTT. It is translated as CASTGQLSNQPQHF.

This clone showed up just once. The V call is TRBV2, the J call TRBJ2-3; 8 nucleotides align to TRBD1. The germline V gene has CDR1 SNHLY and CDR2 FYNNEI. V was clipped by 6 bases and J by 6 bases; unmatched bases: 5. The length of the CDR3 is 13 residues. The CDR3 DNA reads as TGTGCCAGCAGGGCCCAGGGGGCCGATACGCAGTATTTT. Translated: CASRAQGADTQYF. Looking up the rest from reference TRBV2 and TRBJ2-3 gives the full variable domain: EPEVTQTPSHQVTQMGQEVILRCVPISNHLYFYWYRQILGQKVEFLVSFYNNEISEKSEIFDDQFSVERPDGSNFTLKIRSTKLEDSAMYFCASRAQGADTQYFGPGTRLTVL.

The chain links TRBV5-8 to TRBJ2-3, with D hard to call. The V gene's germline CDR1 is SGHTS and CDR2 YDEGEE. This CDR3 is built from 13 residues. Trimming left V 7 bases short and J 0 bases short, with 9 bases between. The CDR3 sequence is CASGYYSTDTQYF. The CDR3 DNA is TGTGCCAGCGGGTACTACAGCACAGATACGCAGTATTTT. Variable domain in full (rest from reference TRBV5-8 and TRBJ2-3): EAGVTQSPTHLIKTRGQQATLRCSPISGHTSVYWYQQALGLGLQFLLWYDEGEERNRGNFPPRFSGRQFPNYSSELNVNALELEDSALYLCASGYYSTDTQYFGPGTRLTVL.

The chain has TRBV28 and TRBJ1-2; D is possibly TRBD1 (6 bases). Trimming cost V 6 bases and J 7 bases, with 12 bases left between them. The germline CDR1 and CDR2 sequences are MDHEN and SYDVKM. The CDR3 contains 12 residues. The CDR3 DNA sequence: TGTGCCAGCAGGCCAGGGGTTGCTGGCTACACCTTC. Translation gives CASRPGVAGYTF.

This clone has a handful of counts. This CDR3 is CASSQDAGGTSGEAFF. CDR3 nucleotide sequence: TGCGCCAGCAGCCAAGATGCAGGGGGCACTTCGGGTGAAGCTTTCTTT. V usage is TRBV4-3 and J usage is TRBJ1-1, with TRBD1 identical over 8 bases. The CDR3 sequence is 16 residues long. CDR1 is LGHNA and CDR2 is YSLEER in the germline V gene. With 0 bases clipped from V and 7 bases from J, the junction kept 10 bases outside the gene matches.